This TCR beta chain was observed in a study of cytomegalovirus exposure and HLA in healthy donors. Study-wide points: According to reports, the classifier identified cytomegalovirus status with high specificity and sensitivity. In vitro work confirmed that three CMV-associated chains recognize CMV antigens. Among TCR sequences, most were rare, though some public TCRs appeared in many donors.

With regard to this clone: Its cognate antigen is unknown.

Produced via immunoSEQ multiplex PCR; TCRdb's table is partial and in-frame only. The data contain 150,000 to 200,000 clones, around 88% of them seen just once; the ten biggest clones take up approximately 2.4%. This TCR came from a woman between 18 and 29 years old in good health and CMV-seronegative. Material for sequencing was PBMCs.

The CDR3 is CASRLDRVSGNQPQHF. DNA of the CDR3: TGTGCCAGTAGGCTAGACCGCGTTAGCGGCAATCAGCCCCAGCATTTT. V and J are TRBV19 and TRBJ1-5; D is uncertain. Trimming left V 6 bases short and J 2 bases short, with 17 bases between. Germline lookup yields CDR1 LNHDA and CDR2 SQIVND (reference sequence). This CDR3 comprises 16 residues.